This T cell receptor (beta chain) came from a study of shared clonotypes between healthy human individuals. Germline assignment: CDR1 SGHTA and CDR2 FQGTGA. The CDR3 contains 16 residues. V gave up 1 base and J gave up 10 bases, with 17 bases separating them. Clones were read by immunoSEQ multiplex PCR, and TCRdb kept only the in-frame ones, dropping some. The sample carries roughly 2.5 million clones, approximately 94% recorded once. V usage is TRBV7-3 and J usage is TRBJ1-6; no definite D call. This clonotype originated in a man aged 18 to 29 in good health. The source material was naive CD4+ T cells sorted from blood. Subset denoted: CD45RA+ positively selected. As DNA, the CDR3 is TGTGCCAGCAGCTTAAATGACGCGCTGGTAGGGTCACCCCTCCACTTT. Protein product: CASSLNDALVGSPLHF.